This T cell receptor (beta chain) is drawn from a study of T-cell reconstitution after alpha-beta-depleted transplantation in children. Study-wide results and limits: At one year after transplant, newly produced T cells mostly accounted for T-cell counts and diversity. Several hundred rapidly expanded clones from non-depleted graft cells reportedly supplied alpha-beta T cells about two months post-transplant.

V lost 2 bases and J 6 bases, leaving 7 bases between the germline ends. The CDR3 loop spans 13 amino acids. In germline, CDR1 is SEHNR, CDR2 FQNEAQ (reference sequence). Only a few counts were recorded for this clonotype. Its antigen is as yet unknown. Unique molecular identifiers were incorporated when the TCRbeta library was constructed. TCRdb recomputed calls from the PCR reads with MiXCR, one row per CDR3 protein. The sample has about 110,000 distinct CDR3 sequences, under 13% seen once; the top ten hold roughly a third. The chain is built from TRBV7-9 and TRBJ2-2; D is ambiguous. This TCR derives from a boy between 2 and 10 years old with acute lymphoblastic leukemia, due to receive a stem cell transplant. Sample: PBMCs, taken before TCRalphabeta/CD19-depleted stem cell transplant. The CDR3 spells CASSLSVAGELFF. The CDR3 DNA sequence: TGTGCCAGCAGCTTAAGCGTCGCCGGGGAGCTGTTTTTT.